This T cell receptor beta chain was recovered during a study of regulatory T cells in long-lasting Graves disease. Points from the study as a whole: With persistent disease, TRBV28, TRBJ1-2 and TRBJ2-5 were the favored segments.

Described time point: newly diagnosed GD, antithyroid drugs for less than 3 months. RNA from PBMCs was the source of the TCR library. Under American Thyroid Association guidelines, Graves' disease was diagnosed. In Xi'an, China, an endocrinology department was the source of patients. Both iRepertoire HTBI primers and Arm-PCR of CDR3 regions were used to build the TCR beta libraries. TCRdb reprocessed the multiplex PCR reads with MiXCR, giving one entry per CDR3 protein. The sample consists of roughly 430,000 distinct CDR3 sequences, about 16% of them appearing once. From germline, CDR1 is SGHTA and CDR2 FQGNSA. Trimming removed 3 bases from V and 8 bases from J; junction bases left unmatched: 8. CDR3 length equals 17 residues. This clonotype has ten or more counts. Its antigen is not identified. These data are also associated with another study on T cells in Graves' hyperthyroidism and ophthalmopathy. This second study notes: In blood, most of the thyroid clonotypes expanded above 0.001 were also present.

The sequencing here drew on peripheral blood mononuclear cells (PBMCs), taken at new diagnosis, from a patient treated with antithyroid drugs. J is TRBJ2-1 and V is TRBV7-2; 15 bases align to TRBD2. This clonotype was obtained from a woman in her twenties or thirties with Graves disease. CDR3 loop: CASSFKGLAGGEHEQFF. The CDR3 coding sequence is TGTGCCAGCAGCTTTAAAGGACTAGCGGGGGGGGAACATGAGCAGTTCTTC.